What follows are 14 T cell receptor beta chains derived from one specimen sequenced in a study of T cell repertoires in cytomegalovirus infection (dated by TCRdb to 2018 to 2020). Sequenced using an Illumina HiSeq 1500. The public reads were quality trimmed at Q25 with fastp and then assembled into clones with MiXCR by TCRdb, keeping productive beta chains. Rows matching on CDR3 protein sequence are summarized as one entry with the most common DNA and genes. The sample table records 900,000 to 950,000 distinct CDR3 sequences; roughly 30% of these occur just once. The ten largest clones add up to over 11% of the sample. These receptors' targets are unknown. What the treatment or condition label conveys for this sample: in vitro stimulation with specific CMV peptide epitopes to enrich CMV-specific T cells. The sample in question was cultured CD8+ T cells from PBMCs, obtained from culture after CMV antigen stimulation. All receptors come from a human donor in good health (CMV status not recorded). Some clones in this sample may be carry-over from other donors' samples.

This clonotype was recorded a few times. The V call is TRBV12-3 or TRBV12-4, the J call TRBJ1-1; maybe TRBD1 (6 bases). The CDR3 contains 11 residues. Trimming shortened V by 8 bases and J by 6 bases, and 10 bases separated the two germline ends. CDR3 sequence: CASQGSAEAFF. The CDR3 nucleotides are TGTGCCAGCCAGGGGAGCGCTGAAGCTTTCTTT.

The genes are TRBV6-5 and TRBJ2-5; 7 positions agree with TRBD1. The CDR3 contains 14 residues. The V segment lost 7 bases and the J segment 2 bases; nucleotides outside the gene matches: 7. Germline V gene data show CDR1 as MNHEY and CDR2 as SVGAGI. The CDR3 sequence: CASMPPGQQETQYF. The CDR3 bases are TGTGCCAGCATGCCCCCGGGACAGCAAGAGACCCAGTACTTC.

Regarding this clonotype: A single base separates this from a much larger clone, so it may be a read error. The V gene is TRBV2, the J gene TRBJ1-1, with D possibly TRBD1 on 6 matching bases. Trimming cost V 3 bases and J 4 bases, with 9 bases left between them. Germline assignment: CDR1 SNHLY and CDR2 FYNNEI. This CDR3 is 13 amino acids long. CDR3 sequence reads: CASSDGGATEAFF. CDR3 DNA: TGTGCCAGCAGTGACGGGGGGGCCACTGAAGCTTTCTTT.

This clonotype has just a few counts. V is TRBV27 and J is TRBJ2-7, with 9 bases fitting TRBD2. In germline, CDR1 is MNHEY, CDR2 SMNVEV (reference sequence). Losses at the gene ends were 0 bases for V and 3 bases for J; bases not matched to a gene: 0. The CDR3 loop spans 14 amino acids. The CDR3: CASSLSRGGYEQYF. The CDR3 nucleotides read TGTGCCAGCAGTTTATCGCGGGGGGGCTACGAGCAGTACTTC.

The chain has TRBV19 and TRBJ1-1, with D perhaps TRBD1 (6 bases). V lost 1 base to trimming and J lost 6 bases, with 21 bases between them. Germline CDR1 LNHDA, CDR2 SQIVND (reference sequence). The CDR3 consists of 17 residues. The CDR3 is CASSIVPEGQGRPEAFF. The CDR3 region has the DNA TGTGCCAGTAGTATAGTCCCGGAGGGGCAGGGGCGGCCTGAAGCTTTCTTT.

The CDR3 sequence is CATSRGDRGHQPQHF. CDR3 coding DNA: TGTGCCACCAGCAGAGGGGACAGGGGGCACCAGCCCCAGCATTTT. The chain employs TRBV15 and TRBJ1-5; 12 bases agree with TRBD1. The CDR3 spans 15 residues. J lost 7 bases, V lost 1 base, and 2 bases had no gene match. Per the germline V gene, CDR1 is LNHNV and CDR2 is YYDKDF (reference sequence).

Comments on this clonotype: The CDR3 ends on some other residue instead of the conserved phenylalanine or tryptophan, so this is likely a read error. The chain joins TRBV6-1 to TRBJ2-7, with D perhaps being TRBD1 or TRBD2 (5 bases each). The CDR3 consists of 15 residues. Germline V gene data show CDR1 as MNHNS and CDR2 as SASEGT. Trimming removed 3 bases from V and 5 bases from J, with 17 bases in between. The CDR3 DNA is TGTGCCAGCAGTGATTACATGGGGGATTATAACGAGCAGTACGCC. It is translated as CASSDYMGDYNEQYA.

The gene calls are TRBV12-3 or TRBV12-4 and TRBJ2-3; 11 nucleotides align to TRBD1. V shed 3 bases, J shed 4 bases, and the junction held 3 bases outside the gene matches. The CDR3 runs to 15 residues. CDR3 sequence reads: CASSLDRGPPDTQYF. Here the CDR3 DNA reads TGTGCCAGCAGTTTGGACAGGGGGCCCCCAGATACGCAGTATTTT.

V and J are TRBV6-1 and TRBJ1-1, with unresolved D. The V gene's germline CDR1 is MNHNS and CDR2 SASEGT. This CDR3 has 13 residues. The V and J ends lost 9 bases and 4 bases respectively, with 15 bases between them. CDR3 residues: CASPDLFGTEAFF. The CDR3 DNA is TGTGCCAGTCCGGACCTTTTCGGCACTGAAGCTTTCTTT.

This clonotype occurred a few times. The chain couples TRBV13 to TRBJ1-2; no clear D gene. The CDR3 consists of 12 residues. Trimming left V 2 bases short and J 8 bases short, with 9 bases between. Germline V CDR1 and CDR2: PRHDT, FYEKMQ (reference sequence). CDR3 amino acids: CASSLRLKGYTF. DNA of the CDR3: TGTGCCAGCAGCTTAAGACTTAAGGGCTACACCTTC.

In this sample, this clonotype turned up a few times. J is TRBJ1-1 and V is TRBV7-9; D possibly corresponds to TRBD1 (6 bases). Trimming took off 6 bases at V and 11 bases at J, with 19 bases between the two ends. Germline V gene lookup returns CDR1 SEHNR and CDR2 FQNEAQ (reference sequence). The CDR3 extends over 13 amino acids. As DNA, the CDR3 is TGTGCCAGCAGTGCTAGGACAGAACGGAATGCTTTCTTT. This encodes CASSARTERNAFF.

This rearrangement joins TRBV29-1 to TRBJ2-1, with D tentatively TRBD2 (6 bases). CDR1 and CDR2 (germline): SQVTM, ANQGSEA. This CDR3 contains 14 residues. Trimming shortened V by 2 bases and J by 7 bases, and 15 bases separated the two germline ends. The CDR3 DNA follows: TGCAGCGTTGAATTTGGCCTAGCGAGGAATGAGCAGTTCTTC. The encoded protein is CSVEFGLARNEQFF.

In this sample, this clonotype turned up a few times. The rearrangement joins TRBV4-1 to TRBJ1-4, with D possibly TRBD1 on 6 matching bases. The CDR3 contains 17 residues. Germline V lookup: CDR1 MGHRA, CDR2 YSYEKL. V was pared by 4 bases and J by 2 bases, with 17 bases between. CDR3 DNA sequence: TGCGCCAGCAGCCCCCGACAGGAAGGGGGTACTAATGAAAAACTGTTTTTT. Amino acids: CASSPRQEGGTNEKLFF.

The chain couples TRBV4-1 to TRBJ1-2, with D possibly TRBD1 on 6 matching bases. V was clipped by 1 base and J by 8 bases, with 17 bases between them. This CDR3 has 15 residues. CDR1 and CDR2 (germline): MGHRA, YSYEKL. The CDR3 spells CASSQAQGTFGGYTF. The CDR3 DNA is TGCGCCAGCAGCCAAGCACAGGGCACATTCGGGGGCTACACCTTC.